Listed here are 31 T cell receptor beta chains from one sample, sequenced in a study of Tregs in tolerant kidney transplant recipients. Measured with immunoSEQ multiplex PCR; TCRdb has only the in-frame clones, and not every one. The sample holds approximately 260,000 clones, approximately 84% seen once. The specimen sequenced was CD4+ T cells from blood. The receptors were gathered from a human donor in good health.

V and J are TRBV4-1 and TRBJ2-7, with D perhaps given as TRBD1 or TRBD2 (6 bases each). This CDR3 has 17 amino acids. V was cut by 0 bases and J by 2 bases, with 17 bases left in between. The V gene's germline CDR1 is MGHRA and CDR2 YSYEKL. The CDR3 coding sequence is TGCGCCAGCAGCCAAGATACGGGGACACGCGGGGCCTACGAGCAGTACTTC. This translates into CASSQDTGTRGAYEQYF.

The chain carries TRBV19 and TRBJ1-4; D gene ambiguous. This CDR3 region has 14 residues. CDR1 and CDR2 (germline): LNHDA, SQIVND (reference sequence). V gave up 3 bases and J gave up 8 bases, with 13 bases separating them. This chain's CDR3 is CASSMDPQFEKLFF. CDR3 nucleotide sequence: TGTGCCAGTAGTATGGACCCTCAATTCGAAAAACTGTTTTTT.

This rearrangement joins TRBV5-5 to TRBJ1-1; D remains ambiguous. The ends were cut back, 2 bases at V and 1 base at J, with 6 bases in the middle. CDR1 and CDR2 from the germline V gene are SGHKS and YYEKEE (reference sequence). The CDR3 is made up of 13 amino acids. CDR3 nucleotides: TGTGCCAGCAGCTTAACAGCGAACACTGAAGCTTTCTTT. Residues: CASSLTANTEAFF. The full variable domain, in which reference TRBV5-5 and TRBJ1-1 provide the parts outside the CDR3, is DAGVTQSPTHLIKTRGQQVTLRCSPISGHKSVSWYQQVLGQGPQFIFQYYEKEERGRGNFPDRFSARQFPNYSSELNVNALLLGDSALYLCASSLTANTEAFFGQGTRLTVV.

This chain joins TRBV19 and TRBJ2-2; 8 bases fit TRBD2. V lost 7 bases, J lost 1 base, and 5 bases stayed unmatched. This CDR3 has 15 residues. CDR1 is LNHDA and CDR2 is SQIVND in the germline V gene (reference sequence). The CDR3 reads CASISGGLNTGELFF. The CDR3 bases are TGTGCCAGTATAAGCGGGGGCCTGAACACCGGGGAGCTGTTTTTT.

This chain links TRBV18 with TRBJ2-7, with D maybe TRBD1 (8 bases). The CDR3 has 14 residues. Per the germline V gene, CDR1 is KGHSH and CDR2 is LQKENI. Trimming left V 6 bases short and J 2 bases short, with 14 bases between. The chain's CDR3 is CASSGGTGAYEQYF. Here the CDR3 DNA reads TGTGCCAGCTCCGGGGGGACAGGAGCCTACGAGCAGTACTTC.

The V gene is TRBV6-5, the J gene TRBJ1-1, with D perhaps TRBD1 (6 bases). The CDR3 runs to 13 residues. The V gene's germline CDR1 is MNHEY and CDR2 SVGAGI. Trimming stripped 8 bases from V and 4 bases from J, with 14 bases between. The CDR3 spells CASGRGAGTEAFF. In DNA form, the CDR3 reads TGTGCCAGCGGAAGGGGGGCGGGCACTGAAGCTTTCTTT.

The J gene is TRBJ2-1, the V gene TRBV7-2; a possible D gene is TRBD2 (5 bases). V was clipped by 1 base and J by 7 bases, with 11 bases between them. Germline CDR1 is SGHTA and CDR2 is FQGNSA. CDR3 length: 14 amino acids. This chain's CDR3 is CASSLVRGLNEQFF. DNA of the CDR3: TGTGCCAGCAGCTTAGTTCGGGGTTTAAATGAGCAGTTCTTC. Together with reference TRBV7-2 and TRBJ2-1, the CDR3 gives the full variable domain: GAGVSQSPSNKVTEKGKDVELRCDPISGHTALYWYRQSLGQGLEFLIYFQGNSAPDKSGLPSDRFSAERTGGSVSTLTIQRTQQEDSAVYLCASSLVRGLNEQFFGPGTRLTVL.

The V and J genes are TRBV6-1 and TRBJ1-1, with D perhaps matching TRBD1 (5 bases). Germline assignment: CDR1 MNHNS and CDR2 SASEGT. Trimming pared 5 bases from V and 6 bases from J, leaving 10 bases between. The CDR3 runs 12 residues. The CDR3 region is CASSKAGPEAFF. CDR3 DNA: TGTGCCAGCAGTAAGGCAGGGCCTGAAGCTTTCTTT.

The chain links TRBV27 to TRBJ1-1; possibly TRBD1 for D (5 bases). V lost 8 bases, J lost 0 bases, and 10 bases lay in between. The CDR3 runs to 13 residues. CDR1 MNHEY and CDR2 SMNVEV come from the germline V gene (reference sequence). CDR3 loop: CASSQGMNTEAFF. The CDR3 DNA is TGTGCCAGCTCCCAGGGCATGAACACTGAAGCTTTCTTT.

The rearrangement uses TRBV29-1 and TRBJ1-5; D is undetermined. CDR1 is SQVTM, CDR2 ANQGSEA, per germline. Trimming removed 6 bases at V and 0 bases at J, with 12 bases between. This CDR3 has 14 amino acids. CDR3 loop: CSVVLSNSNQPQHF. The DNA for the CDR3 is TGCAGCGTCGTTCTTTCGAATAGCAATCAGCCCCAGCATTTT.

This chain joins TRBV15 and TRBJ2-4; possible D gene TRBD2, 7 bases. Germline CDR1 reads LNHNV; CDR2 reads YYDKDF (reference sequence). The V gene lost 0 bases and the J gene lost 8 bases, with 14 bases spanning the gap. This CDR3 comprises 15 residues. In DNA, the CDR3 is TGTGCCACCAGCAGAGATCCGGGGGCGGGGGACATTCAGTACTTC. This translates into CATSRDPGAGDIQYF. Using reference TRBV15 and TRBJ2-4 for the parts outside the CDR3, the full variable domain is DAMVIQNPRYQVTQFGKPVTLSCSQTLNHNVMYWYQQKSSQAPKLLFHYYDKDFNNEADTPDNFQSRRPNTSFCFLDIRSPGLGDTAMYLCATSRDPGAGDIQYFGAGTRLSVL.

The CDR3 reads CASSSFLRGGAGELFF. Here the CDR3 DNA reads TGTGCCAGCAGCTCATTTCTTCGTGGAGGGGCCGGGGAGCTGTTTTTT. V and J are TRBV11-2 and TRBJ2-2, with a weak D call TRBD2 (6 bases). The ends were cut back, 4 bases at V and 6 bases at J, with 18 bases in the middle. This CDR3 region has 16 residues. Germline V CDR1 and CDR2: SGHAT, FQNNGV.

CDR3 sequence: CASSPDDRGVGDEQFF. CDR3 bases: TGTGCCAGCAGCCCTGACGACAGGGGGGTAGGTGATGAGCAGTTCTTC. The chain employs TRBV9 and TRBJ2-1; 9 bases line up with TRBD1. The length of the CDR3 is 16 residues. Germline V gene sequence: CDR1 SGDLS, CDR2 YYNGEE. Trimming cost V 4 bases and J 8 bases; bases outside gene matches: 13.

This clone was counted once. The V gene is TRBV11-3, the J gene TRBJ2-1, with 9 bases lining up with TRBD2. The CDR3 covers 14 residues. V gave up 8 bases and J gave up 8 bases; unmatched junction bases: 10. Germline V gives CDR1 SGHNT, CDR2 YENEEA. CDR3 nucleotide sequence: TGTGCCAGCGGGGCGGGAGGGCCGGTGGATGAGCAGTTCTTC. This codes for CASGAGGPVDEQFF.

As concerns this clone: Other DNA sequences within the sample encode an identical CDR3. The V gene is TRBV18, the J gene TRBJ1-1; D is uncertain. The CDR3 is 14 residues long. CDR1 KGHSH and CDR2 LQKENI come from the germline V gene. The V end lost 2 bases, the J end lost 1 base, and 8 bases lay between the germline ends. CDR3 region: CASSPRQANTEAFF. The CDR3 region has the DNA TGTGCCAGCTCACCAAGGCAGGCGAACACTGAAGCTTTCTTT. Using reference TRBV18 and TRBJ1-1 for the parts outside the CDR3, the full variable domain is NAGVMQNPRHLVRRRGQEARLRCSPMKGHSHVYWYRQLPEEGLKFMVYLQKENIIDESGMPKERFSAEFPKEGPSILRIQQVVRGDSAAYFCASSPRQANTEAFFGQGTRLTVV.

This clone was found a few times. This sequence joins TRBV20-1 and TRBJ2-5; TRBD1 matches at 7 bases. Germline V gives CDR1 DFQATT, CDR2 SNEGSKA (reference sequence). The V and J ends lost 6 bases and 8 bases, in that order; junction bases with no gene match: 6. This CDR3 spans 11 amino acids. The CDR3 DNA reads as TGCAGTGCGAGACAGGGAAACACCCAGTACTTC. This gives the protein CSARQGNTQYF.

CDR3 sequence reads: CASTGGTPLRIDTQYF. CDR3 sequence (DNA): TGTGCCAGTACCGGGGGGACGCCCCTAAGAATCGATACGCAGTATTTT. The chain is built from TRBV19 and TRBJ2-3; 7 bases are a match to TRBD2. The CDR3 length is 16 residues. J was trimmed by 6 bases and V by 7 bases; bases with no gene match: 16. From germline, CDR1 is LNHDA and CDR2 SQIVND (reference sequence). The full variable domain, with the rest looked up from reference TRBV19 and TRBJ2-3, is DGGITQSPKYLFRKEGQNVTLSCEQNLNHDAMYWYRQDPGQGLRLIYYSQIVNDFQKGDIAEGYSVSREKKESFPLTVTSAQKNPTAFYLCASTGGTPLRIDTQYFGPGTRLTVL.

The chain joins TRBV18 to TRBJ2-5; 12 bases agree with TRBD2. Unmatched junction bases numbered 0, after V lost 3 bases and J lost 4 bases. The germline CDR1 and CDR2 sequences are KGHSH and LQKENI. The CDR3 is made up of 14 amino acids. CDR3 sequence reads: CASSPGLAGETQYF. The CDR3 DNA reads TGTGCCAGCTCACCGGGACTAGCGGGAGAGACCCAGTACTTC. The full variable domain, completed using reference TRBV18 and TRBJ2-5, is NAGVMQNPRHLVRRRGQEARLRCSPMKGHSHVYWYRQLPEEGLKFMVYLQKENIIDESGMPKERFSAEFPKEGPSILRIQQVVRGDSAAYFCASSPGLAGETQYFGPGTRLLVL.

The chain couples TRBV9 to TRBJ1-1, with D uncertain. This CDR3 spans 18 amino acids. V lost 0 bases, J lost 6 bases, and 24 bases lay in between. Germline-derived CDR1 and CDR2 are SGDLS and YYNGEE. The CDR3 loop reads CASSVGGVSKGKGAEAFF. The CDR3 DNA follows: TGTGCCAGCAGCGTAGGGGGAGTCAGCAAGGGTAAAGGCGCTGAAGCTTTCTTT.

The CDR3 loop reads CASRGTGGNYGYTF. In nucleotides, the CDR3 is TGTGCCAGTAGGGGGACAGGGGGTAACTATGGCTACACCTTC. V gene TRBV19 combines with J gene TRBJ1-2; 11 positions match TRBD1. With V trimmed by 6 bases and J by 1 base, 1 base remained unmatched. The CDR3 totals 14 residues. Germline V CDR1 and CDR2: LNHDA, SQIVND (reference sequence).

The CDR3 region has the DNA TGTGCCAGCTCACAACCTAGCGGGCATGCTTTCTTT. Its protein product is CASSQPSGHAFF. The rearrangement joins TRBV18 to TRBJ1-1; D gene unclear. This CDR3 region has 12 residues. Per germline, CDR1 KGHSH and CDR2 LQKENI. Trimming cost V 4 bases and J 11 bases, with 14 bases left between them.

This clone was observed a single time. V gene TRBV14 combines with J gene TRBJ2-3; 9 nucleotides match TRBD2. The trim removed 4 bases at V and 1 base at J, leaving 6 bases unmatched. This CDR3 spans 16 amino acids. The germline CDR1 and CDR2 sequences are SGHDN and FVKESK. CDR3: CASSPLGGGGTDTQYF. CDR3 in DNA: TGTGCCAGCAGCCCTTTGGGCGGGGGGGGCACAGATACGCAGTATTTT.

V gene TRBV29-1 combines with J gene TRBJ2-7, with 11 bases lining up with TRBD1. V dropped 6 bases and J dropped 7; count of bases not matched to a gene: 5. This CDR3 is 12 amino acids long. Germline CDR1 is SQVTM and CDR2 is ANQGSEA. The CDR3 region has the DNA TGCAGCGTCGGACAGGGGGCGAGGGAGCAGTACTTC. It yields the protein CSVGQGAREQYF.

This chain uses TRBV19 with TRBJ1-2; possible D gene TRBD1, 6 bases. This CDR3 is built from 15 residues. Germline V gene sequence: CDR1 LNHDA, CDR2 SQIVND (reference sequence). V shed 7 bases and J shed 5 bases, with 20 bases lying between them. CDR3 in amino acids: CASKAGHLYNYGYTF. CDR3 nucleotide sequence: TGTGCCAGTAAAGCGGGACATCTTTACAATTATGGCTACACCTTC.

This clone was picked up one time. The chain recombines TRBV2 with TRBJ1-4; a possible D gene is TRBD1 (6 bases). CDR3 length: 13 residues. The germline V gene has CDR1 SNHLY and CDR2 FYNNEI. V lost 7 bases and J 5 bases, leaving 11 bases between the germline ends. The CDR3 is CASKEGGNEKLFF. Written as DNA, the CDR3 is TGTGCCAGCAAAGAAGGGGGGAATGAAAAACTGTTTTTT.

The CDR3, as DNA: TGTGCCAGCAGCGCTACCTTTACAGGGGGCACTGAAGCTTTCTTT. This sequence encodes CASSATFTGGTEAFF. This chain uses TRBV7-2 with TRBJ1-1, with TRBD1 identical over 8 bases. The CDR3 is 15 residues long. After removal of 5 bases from V and 4 bases from J, the junction contained 9 bases not matched to a gene. Germline V gene data show CDR1 as SGHTA and CDR2 as FQGNSA.

This rearrangement joins TRBV5-1 to TRBJ2-3, with D maybe TRBD2 (7 bases). This CDR3 comprises 17 residues. V was shortened by 0 bases and J by 1 base, with 15 bases between the two germline ends. Per germline, CDR1 SGHRS and CDR2 YFSETQ. The CDR3 sequence: CASSLVLGGPGTDTQYF. The CDR3, as DNA: TGCGCCAGCAGCTTGGTGTTGGGGGGGCCTGGCACAGATACGCAGTATTTT.

In the case of this clone: Additional DNA sequences in this sample encode the identical CDR3. The V and J genes are TRBV7-9 and TRBJ2-1, with 7 positions matching TRBD2. Looked up from germline, CDR1 is SEHNR and CDR2 is FQNEAQ (reference sequence). The V gene end was trimmed by 1 base and the J gene end by 4 bases; junction bases not matched to a gene: 4. The CDR3 totals 15 residues. CDR3: CASSLGTSGYNEQFF. CDR3 DNA sequence: TGTGCCAGCAGCTTAGGGACTAGTGGTTACAATGAGCAGTTCTTC.

The chain is built from TRBV5-1 and TRBJ2-3; TRBD2 aligns across 9 bases. The J segment lost 4 bases and the V segment lost 4 bases, leaving 7 bases of the junction unmatched. There are 15 residues in the CDR3. Germline V gene data show CDR1 as SGHRS and CDR2 as YFSETQ. This CDR3 is CASSHISGSPDTQYF. Here the CDR3 DNA reads TGCGCCAGCAGCCATATTAGCGGGAGTCCAGATACGCAGTATTTT.

V gene TRBV5-4 combines with J gene TRBJ2-7; D ambiguous. Germline-derived CDR1 and CDR2 are SGHNT and YYREEE (reference sequence). This CDR3 spans 19 amino acids. V lost 0 bases to trimming and J lost 2 bases, with 24 bases between them. The CDR3 here is CASSLEGFLGPQGTYEQYF. In nucleotides, the CDR3 is TGTGCCAGCAGCTTGGAGGGTTTTTTGGGTCCTCAAGGGACCTACGAGCAGTACTTC.

This CDR3 reads CASSGPGGRRRNTEAFF. The DNA for the CDR3 is TGCGCCAGCAGTGGACCAGGGGGCAGAAGAAGGAACACTGAAGCTTTCTTT. The chain uses TRBV10-1 and TRBJ1-1; 8 positions match TRBD1. The J segment lost 1 base and the V segment lost 4 bases, leaving 11 bases of the junction unmatched. CDR3 size: 17 residues. The germline gives CDR1 WNHNN, CDR2 SYGVQD (reference sequence).